Below, 2 T cell receptor beta chains from the same sample are listed, as sequenced in a study of OX40 agonist ivuxolimab in advanced cancers. Method: immunoSEQ multiplex PCR; TCRdb's copy keeps in-frame clones and lacks some. In the table there are tens of thousands of clones, approximately 88% of which are singletons. The sequenced sample was CD4+ or CD8+ T cells sorted from blood, obtained in a trial of the OX40 agonist ivuxolimab. These receptors were collected from an adult with an advanced solid tumor such as melanoma, head and neck, liver or kidney cancer.

This clone has a single count. The chain employs TRBV6-6 and TRBJ1-1; D is uncertain. Germline lookup yields CDR1 MNHNY and CDR2 SVGAGI (reference sequence). V was clipped by 7 bases and J by 1 base, with 16 bases between them. CDR3 length equals 15 residues. The CDR3 nucleotides read TGTGCCAGCATTGACGCAAAAAATTCGAACACTGAAGCTTTCTTT. Its protein is CASIDAKNSNTEAFF.

This clone was observed a few times. The V and J genes are TRBV2 and TRBJ2-1; D uncertain. The CDR3 runs to 11 residues. CDR1 SNHLY and CDR2 FYNNEI come from the germline V gene. V was cut by 4 bases and J by 11 bases, with 9 bases left in between. The chain's CDR3 is CASSAKSKQFF. DNA of the CDR3: TGTGCCAGCAGTGCCAAGTCTAAGCAGTTCTTC.